The 5 T cell receptor beta chains presented below share a single source sample, sequenced in a study of blood T cell repertoires in COVID-19. Produced via immunoSEQ multiplex PCR; TCRdb's table is partial and in-frame only. There are over 150,000 clones in the sample; 84% occur only once, and approximately 13% lies in the top ten. Material: peripheral blood. The origin of the receptors is a human donor in a cohort sampled during active COVID-19.

The chain recombines TRBV27 with TRBJ2-7, with 9 bases that match TRBD2. V dropped 5 bases and J dropped 4; count of bases not matched to a gene: 15. CDR1 is MNHEY, CDR2 SMNVEV, per germline (reference sequence). The CDR3 runs 17 residues. CDR3 residues: CASSPTPPTSGRYEQYF. CDR3 bases: TGTGCCAGCAGTCCCACCCCGCCGACTAGCGGAAGATACGAGCAGTACTTC.

CDR3 sequence reads: CASSIGSGSTDTQYF. DNA of the CDR3: TGTGCCAGTAGTATAGGGAGCGGGAGCACAGATACGCAGTATTTT. The chain recombines TRBV19 with TRBJ2-3; TRBD2 is a possible D gene (6 bases). Deletions cut 1 base from V and 0 bases from J, with 8 bases between. CDR3 length: 15 amino acids. Germline assignment: CDR1 LNHDA and CDR2 SQIVND (reference sequence).

The chain uses TRBV4-1 and TRBJ2-5; D is unclear. The V and J ends lost 0 bases and 2 bases respectively, with 7 bases between them. There are 14 residues in the CDR3. Germline loops: CDR1 MGHRA, CDR2 YSYEKL. The DNA of the CDR3 is TGCGCCAGCAGCCAAGATGGCCAACAAGAGACCCAGTACTTC. It translates to CASSQDGQQETQYF.

The chain recombines TRBV27 with TRBJ1-6; D is unresolved. With 0 bases removed from V and 2 bases from J, the gap between germline ends came to 8 bases. Per germline, CDR1 MNHEY and CDR2 SMNVEV (reference sequence). The CDR3 has 16 amino acids. The chain's CDR3 is CASSLSPRAYNSPLHF. DNA for the CDR3: TGTGCCAGCAGTTTATCCCCGAGGGCCTATAATTCACCCCTCCACTTT.

V gene TRBV5-4 combines with J gene TRBJ2-3, with 7 bases lining up with TRBD2. V was clipped by 0 bases and J by 0 bases; unmatched bases: 10. The CDR3 runs 18 residues. CDR1 and CDR2 from the germline V gene are SGHNT and YYREEE (reference sequence). This chain's CDR3 is CASSLAGTTYPSTDTQYF. The CDR3 DNA follows: TGTGCCAGCAGCTTGGCCGGGACTACATACCCTAGCACAGATACGCAGTATTTT.